This T cell receptor (beta chain) emerged from a study of shared clonotypes between healthy human individuals. In regard to this clone: Other DNA sequences in the same sample also yield this CDR3.

V gave up 5 bases and J gave up 0 bases, with 5 bases separating them. The CDR3 extends over 13 amino acids. The germline gives CDR1 SGHTA, CDR2 FQGNSA. Approximately 210 ng DNA, 25,000 to 35,000 T cell genomes, went into each sorted-subset replicate PCR. Method: immunoSEQ multiplex PCR; TCRdb's copy keeps in-frame clones and lacks some. The data contain some 2 million clones, around 95% of them singletons. The chain carries TRBV7-2 and TRBJ1-5; D ambiguous. The clonotype comes from a man between 18 and 35 years old in good health. The sample consisted of naive CD4+ T cells sorted from blood. Subset in this sample: CD45RA+ positively selected. The CDR3 DNA reads as TGTGCCAGCAGCCCGTATAGCAATCAGCCCCAGCATTTT. It encodes CASSPYSNQPQHF.